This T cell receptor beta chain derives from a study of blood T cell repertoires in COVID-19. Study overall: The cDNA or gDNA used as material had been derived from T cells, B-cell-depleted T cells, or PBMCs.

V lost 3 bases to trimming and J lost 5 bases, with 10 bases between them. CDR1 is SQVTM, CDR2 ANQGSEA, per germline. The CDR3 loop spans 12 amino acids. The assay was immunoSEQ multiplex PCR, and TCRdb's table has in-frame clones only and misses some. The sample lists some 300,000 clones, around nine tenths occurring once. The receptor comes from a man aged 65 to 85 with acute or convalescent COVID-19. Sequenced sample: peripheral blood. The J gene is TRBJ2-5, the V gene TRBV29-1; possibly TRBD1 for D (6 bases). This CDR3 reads CSVDRGGETQYF. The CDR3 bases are TGCAGCGTTGACAGGGGTGGGGAGACCCAGTACTTC.